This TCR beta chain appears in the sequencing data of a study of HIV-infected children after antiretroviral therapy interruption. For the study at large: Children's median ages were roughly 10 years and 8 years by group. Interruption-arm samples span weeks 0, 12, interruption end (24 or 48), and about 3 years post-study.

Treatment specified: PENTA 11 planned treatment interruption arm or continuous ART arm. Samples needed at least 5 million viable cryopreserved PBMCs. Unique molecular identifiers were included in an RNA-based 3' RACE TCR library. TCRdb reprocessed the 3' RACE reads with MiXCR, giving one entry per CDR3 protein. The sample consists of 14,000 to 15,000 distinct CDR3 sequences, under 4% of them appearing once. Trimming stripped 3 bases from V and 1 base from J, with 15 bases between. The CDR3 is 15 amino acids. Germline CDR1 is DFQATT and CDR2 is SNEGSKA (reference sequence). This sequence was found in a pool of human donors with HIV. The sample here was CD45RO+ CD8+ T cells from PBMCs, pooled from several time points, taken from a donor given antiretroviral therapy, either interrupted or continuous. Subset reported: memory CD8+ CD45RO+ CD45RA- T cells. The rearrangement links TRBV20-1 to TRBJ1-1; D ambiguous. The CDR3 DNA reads TGCAGTGCTAGTTCGAGGCAGCTACCGAACACTGAAGCTTTCTTT. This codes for CSASSRQLPNTEAFF.